These T cell receptor beta chains were read from a single sample in a study of tumor and adjacent non-tumor tissue in lung cancer. TCRdb redid the calling of the multiplex PCR reads with MiXCR, one entry per CDR3 protein. The sample holds about 93,000 distinct CDR3 sequences, about 70% seen once. Material: lung tumor tissue. Receptors were obtained from a man in his fifties or sixties with non-small cell lung cancer. The CDR3 runs from the conserved cysteine through the conserved F or W. Each record gives: CDR3 length, clone size, V gene, D gene, J gene, CDR3 protein. The D gene is left open where the match is weak. The size of a clone is reported for some rows only, either as once, few or many, or as a class for expanded clones.

17,-,TRBV10-2,TRBD1,TRBJ2-4,CVSQFLLDRGTKNIQYF
16,-,TRBV20-1,TRBD2,TRBJ2-7,CSATPILAVTSYEQYF
11,-,TRBV11-2,-,TRBJ2-1,CASSSAYEQFF
14,many,TRBV12-3/TRBV12-4,TRBD1,TRBJ1-6,CASSPTGYNSPLHF
17,-,TRBV6-5,TRBD1,TRBJ1-1,CTSSYLTGTAKNTEAFF
13,-,TRBV4-3,-,TRBJ1-5,CASIQDWDQPQHF
14,-,TRBV12-3/TRBV12-4,-,TRBJ1-5,CASRRGPGNQSQHF
16,-,TRBV7-9,TRBD1,TRBJ2-2,CASSPVTGGLTVELFF
13,many,TRBV20-1,-,TRBJ1-5,CSARSGVDQPQHF
13,once,TRBV11-3,-,TRBJ1-2,CASSLSRLDGYTF
14,many,TRBV6-2/TRBV6-3,-,TRBJ1-5,CASSPTGYNQPQHF
15,many,TRBV19,-,TRBJ2-2,CASIDSGAGTGELFF
14,-,TRBV12-3/TRBV12-4,-,TRBJ2-7,CASSLATFGYEQYF
13,-,TRBV29-1,TRBD1,TRBJ1-2,CGVGTGDGYGYTF
18,many,TRBV20-1,TRBD2,TRBJ2-1,CSARGFELVAGVGNEQFF
14,many,TRBV11-3,-,TRBJ2-7,CASSPSWGSDEQYF
13,many,TRBV20-1,TRBD2,TRBJ2-7,CSAEREGSYEQYF
16,few,TRBV7-3,TRBD1,TRBJ2-3,CASSPGTGGSTDTQYF
17,-,TRBV5-4,-,TRBJ2-4,CASSLGTCSGTKNIQYF
17,-,TRBV6-2/TRBV6-3,TRBD2,TRBJ2-7,CANSLRTSGTNSYEQYF
17,many,TRBV5-6,TRBD1,TRBJ2-1,CASSSRTGQVWDNEQFF
14,-,TRBV28,TRBD2,TRBJ2-5,CACSSSGLAETQYF
14,-,TRBV12-3/TRBV12-4,TRBD1,TRBJ1-2,CTSSFRGTGVGYTF
15,-,TRBV11-2,TRBD2,TRBJ2-1,CASSLLGGRLNEQFF
16,-,TRBV10-3,TRBD1,TRBJ1-6,CATSESLQGARSPLHF
13,-,TRBV6-2/TRBV6-3,-,TRBJ1-2,CASGSTGVYSYTF
13,-,TRBV6-1,TRBD1,TRBJ1-4,CASTGQAIEKLFF
16,-,TRBV28,-,TRBJ2-3,CTSSSGHALSTDTQYF
16,-,TRBV6-6,TRBD2,TRBJ2-4,CASCYSTSENKSIQYF
14,many,TRBV20-1,-,TRBJ2-2,CSARDPGDTGELFF
15,-,TRBV4-3,TRBD2,TRBJ2-1,CASGQTREDYNEQFF
15,-,TRBV6-5,-,TRBJ2-7,CASSVTGRFFYEQYF
11,-,TRBV29-1,-,TRBJ2-1,CSVQGGVEQLF